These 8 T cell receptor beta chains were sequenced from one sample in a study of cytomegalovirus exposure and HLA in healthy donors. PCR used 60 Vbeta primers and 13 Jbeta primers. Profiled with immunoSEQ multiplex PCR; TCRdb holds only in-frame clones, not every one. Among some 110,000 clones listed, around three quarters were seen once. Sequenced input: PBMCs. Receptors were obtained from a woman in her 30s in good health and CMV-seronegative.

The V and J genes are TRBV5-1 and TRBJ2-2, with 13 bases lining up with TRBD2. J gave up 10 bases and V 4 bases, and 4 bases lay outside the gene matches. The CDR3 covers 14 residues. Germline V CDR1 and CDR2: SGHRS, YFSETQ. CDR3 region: CASSPGLAGVELFF. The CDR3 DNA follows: TGCGCCAGCAGCCCTGGACTAGCGGGAGTGGAGCTGTTTTTT.

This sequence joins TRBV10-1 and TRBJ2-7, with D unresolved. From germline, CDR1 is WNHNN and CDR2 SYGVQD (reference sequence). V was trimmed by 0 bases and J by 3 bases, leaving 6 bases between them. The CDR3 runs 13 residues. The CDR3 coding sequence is TGCGCCAGCAGTGAGTCGTTCCGCTACGAGCAGTACTTC. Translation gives CASSESFRYEQYF.

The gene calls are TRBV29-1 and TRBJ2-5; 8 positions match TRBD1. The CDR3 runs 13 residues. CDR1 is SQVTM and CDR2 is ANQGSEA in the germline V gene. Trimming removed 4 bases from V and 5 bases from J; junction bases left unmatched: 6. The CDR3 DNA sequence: TGCAGCGTTGGTCAGGGGGCCTGGGAGACCCAGTACTTC. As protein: CSVGQGAWETQYF.

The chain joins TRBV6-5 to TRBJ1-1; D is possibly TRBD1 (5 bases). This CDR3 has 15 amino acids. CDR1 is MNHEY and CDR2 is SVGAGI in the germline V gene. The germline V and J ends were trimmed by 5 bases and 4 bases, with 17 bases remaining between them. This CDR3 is CASSLSFRGVTEAFF. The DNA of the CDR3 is TGTGCCAGCAGTCTTTCTTTTAGGGGCGTCACTGAAGCTTTCTTT.

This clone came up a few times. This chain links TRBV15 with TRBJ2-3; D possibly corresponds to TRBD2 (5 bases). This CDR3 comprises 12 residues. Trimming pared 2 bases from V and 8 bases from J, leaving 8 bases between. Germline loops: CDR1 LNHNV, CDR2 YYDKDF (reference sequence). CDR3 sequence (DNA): TGTGCCACCAGCAGACTCGGAGGTACGCAGTATTTT. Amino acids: CATSRLGGTQYF.

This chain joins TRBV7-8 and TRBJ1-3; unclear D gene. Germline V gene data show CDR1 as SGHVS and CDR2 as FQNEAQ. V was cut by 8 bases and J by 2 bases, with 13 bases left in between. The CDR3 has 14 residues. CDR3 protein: CASARSSAGNTIYF. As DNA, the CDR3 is TGTGCCAGCGCAAGGAGTAGCGCTGGAAACACCATATATTTT.

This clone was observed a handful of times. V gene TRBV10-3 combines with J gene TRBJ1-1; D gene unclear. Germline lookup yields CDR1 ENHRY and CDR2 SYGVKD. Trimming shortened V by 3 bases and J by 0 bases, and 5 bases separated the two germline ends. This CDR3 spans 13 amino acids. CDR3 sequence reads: CAISDAVNTEAFF. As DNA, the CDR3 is TGTGCCATCAGTGATGCAGTGAACACTGAAGCTTTCTTT.

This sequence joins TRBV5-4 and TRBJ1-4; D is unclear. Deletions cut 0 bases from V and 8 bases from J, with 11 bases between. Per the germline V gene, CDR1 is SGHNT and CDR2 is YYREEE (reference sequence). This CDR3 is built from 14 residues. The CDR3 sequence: CASSLGGYREKLFF. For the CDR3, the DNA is TGTGCCAGCAGCTTGGGCGGGTACCGGGAAAAACTGTTTTTT. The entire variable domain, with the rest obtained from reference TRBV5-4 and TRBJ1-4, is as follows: ETGVTQSPTHLIKTRGQQVTLRCSSQSGHNTVSWYQQALGQGPQFIFQYYREEENGRGNFPPRFSGLQFPNYSSELNVNALELDDSALYLCASSLGGYREKLFFGSGTQLSVL.